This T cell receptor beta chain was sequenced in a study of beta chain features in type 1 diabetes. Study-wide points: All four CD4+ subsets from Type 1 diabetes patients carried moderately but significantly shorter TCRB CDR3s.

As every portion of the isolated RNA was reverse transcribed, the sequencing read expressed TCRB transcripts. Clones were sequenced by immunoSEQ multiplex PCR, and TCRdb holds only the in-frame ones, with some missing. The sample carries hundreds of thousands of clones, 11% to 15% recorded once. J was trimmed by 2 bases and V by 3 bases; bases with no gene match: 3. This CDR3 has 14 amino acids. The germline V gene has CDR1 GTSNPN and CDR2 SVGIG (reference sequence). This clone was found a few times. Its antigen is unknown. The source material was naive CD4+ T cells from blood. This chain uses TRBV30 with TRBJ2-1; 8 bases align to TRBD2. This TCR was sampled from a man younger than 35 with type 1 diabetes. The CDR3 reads CAWRPGGTYNEQFF. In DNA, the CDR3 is TGTGCCTGGAGGCCGGGGGGGACCTACAATGAGCAGTTCTTC.